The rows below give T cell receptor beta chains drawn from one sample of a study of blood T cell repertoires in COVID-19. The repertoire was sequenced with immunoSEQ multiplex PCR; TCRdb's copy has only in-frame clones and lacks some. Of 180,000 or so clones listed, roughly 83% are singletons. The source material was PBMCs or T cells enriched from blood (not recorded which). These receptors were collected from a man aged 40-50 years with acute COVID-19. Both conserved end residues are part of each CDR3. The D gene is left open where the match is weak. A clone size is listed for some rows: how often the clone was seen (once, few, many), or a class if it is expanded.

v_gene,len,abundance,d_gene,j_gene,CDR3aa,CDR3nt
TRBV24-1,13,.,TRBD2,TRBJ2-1,CATSGIAGNEQFF,TGTGCCACCAGTGGAATAGCGGGAAATGAGCAGTTCTTC
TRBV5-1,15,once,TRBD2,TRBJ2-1,CASSLAGVAAGEQFF,TGCGCCAGCAGCTTAGCGGGAGTTGCTGCCGGTGAGCAGTTCTTC
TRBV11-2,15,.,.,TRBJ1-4,CASSLVAGLNEKLFF,TGTGCCAGCAGCTTAGTGGCAGGGCTTAATGAAAAACTGTTTTTT
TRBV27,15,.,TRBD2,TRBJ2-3,CASSLGTSGTDTQYF,TGTGCCAGCAGTTTAGGGACTAGCGGCACAGATACGCAGTATTTT
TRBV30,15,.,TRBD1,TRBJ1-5,CAWTPGTGGNQPQHF,TGTGCCTGGACCCCGGGGACAGGCGGGAATCAGCCCCAGCATTTT
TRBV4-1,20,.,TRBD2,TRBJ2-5,CASSPILGTSGRTLSATQYF,TGCGCCAGCAGCCCCATCCTTGGGACTAGCGGGAGGACCCTCTCAGCGACCCAGTACTTC
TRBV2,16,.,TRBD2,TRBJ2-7,CASRGTSGAKLYEQYF,TGTGCCAGCAGGGGGACTAGCGGGGCGAAGTTATACGAGCAGTACTTC
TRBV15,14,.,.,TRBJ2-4,CAKLEGITENIQYF,TGTGCCAAACTAGAAGGGATTACAGAAAACATTCAGTACTTC
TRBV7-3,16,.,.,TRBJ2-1,CASSLNPSPTYNEQFF,TGTGCCAGCAGCTTAAACCCCTCGCCGACATACAATGAGCAGTTCTTC
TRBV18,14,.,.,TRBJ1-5,CASSSGASNQPQHF,TGTGCCAGCTCAAGCGGGGCGTCGAATCAGCCCCAGCATTTT
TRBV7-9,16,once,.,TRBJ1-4,CASSFAGTANNEKLFF,TGTGCCAGCAGCTTTGCAGGAACGGCTAATAATGAAAAACTGTTTTTT
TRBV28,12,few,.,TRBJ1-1,CASSSGYTEAFF,TGTGCCAGCAGTTCGGGATACACTGAAGCTTTCTTT
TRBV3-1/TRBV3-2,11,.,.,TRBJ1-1,CASSRTGEAFF,TGTGCCAGCTCAAGAACGGGGGAAGCTTTCTTT
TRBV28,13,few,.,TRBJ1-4,CATRVATNEKLFF,TGTGCCACCCGGGTCGCAACTAATGAAAAACTGTTTTTT
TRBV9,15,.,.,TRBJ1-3,CASSVEGNSGNTIYF,TGTGCCAGCAGCGTAGAGGGGAACTCTGGAAACACCATATATTTT
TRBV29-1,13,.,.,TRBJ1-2,CSVVGQKNYGYTF,TGCAGCGTTGTTGGGCAGAAAAACTATGGCTACACCTTC
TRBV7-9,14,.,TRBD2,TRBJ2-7,CASRTSGGTYEQYF,TGTGCCAGCAGGACTAGCGGGGGGACCTACGAGCAGTACTTC
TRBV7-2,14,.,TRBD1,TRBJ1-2,CASRTGQGAYGYTF,TGTGCCAGCAGAACCGGACAGGGGGCCTATGGCTACACCTTC
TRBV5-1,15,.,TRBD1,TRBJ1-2,CASSLRTGVNYGYTF,TGCGCCAGCAGCTTGCGGACAGGGGTAAACTATGGCTACACCTTC
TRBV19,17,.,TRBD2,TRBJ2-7,CASSISIGAGAAYEQYF,TGTGCCAGTAGTATCAGTATAGGAGCGGGAGCAGCCTACGAGCAGTACTTC
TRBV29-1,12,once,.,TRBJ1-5,CSVGHLNQPQHF,TGCAGCGTTGGACACCTCAATCAGCCCCAGCATTTT
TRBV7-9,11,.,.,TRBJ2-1,CASTSSYEQFF,TGTGCCAGCACCTCGTCCTATGAGCAGTTCTTC
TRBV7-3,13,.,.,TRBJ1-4,CASSFGLGTELFF,TGTGCCAGCAGCTTCGGTCTGGGCACGGAACTGTTTTTT
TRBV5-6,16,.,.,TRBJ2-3,CASTLSRRPARGTQYF,TGTGCCAGCACCCTGAGCCGTCGACCGGCCAGGGGTACGCAGTATTTT
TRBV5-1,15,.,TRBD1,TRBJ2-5,CASRTGGRGQETQYF,TGCGCCAGCCGCACAGGGGGAAGGGGGCAAGAGACCCAGTACTTC
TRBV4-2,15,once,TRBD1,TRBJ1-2,CASSQNRGQGYGYTF,TGTGCCAGCAGTCAAAACAGGGGGCAAGGCTATGGCTACACCTTC
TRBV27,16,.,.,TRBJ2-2,CASSLGPLAPSGELFF,TGTGCCAGCAGTTTAGGCCCCCTAGCTCCATCCGGGGAGCTGTTTTTT
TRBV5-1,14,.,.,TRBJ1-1,CASTLEIGRTEAFF,TGCGCCAGCACCCTTGAGATTGGGAGGACTGAAGCTTTCTTT
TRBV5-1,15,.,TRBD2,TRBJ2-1,CASRPGTRVSNEQFF,TGCGCCAGCCGACCCGGGACTAGAGTCTCCAATGAGCAGTTCTTC
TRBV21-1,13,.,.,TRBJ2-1,CASSKQRHNEQFF,TGTGCCAGCAGTAAGCAGCGGCACAATGAGCAGTTCTTC
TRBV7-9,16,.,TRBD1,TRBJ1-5,CASSLGTGFVNQPQHF,TGTGCCAGCAGCTTAGGGACAGGGTTTGTCAATCAGCCCCAGCATTTT
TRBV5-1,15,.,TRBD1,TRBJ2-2,CASGESGTVTGELFF,TGCGCCAGCGGCGAATCCGGGACAGTGACCGGGGAGCTGTTTTTT
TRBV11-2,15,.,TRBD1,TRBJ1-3,CASSLVPGQGNTIYF,TGTGCCAGCAGCTTAGTCCCGGGACAGGGAAACACCATATATTTT
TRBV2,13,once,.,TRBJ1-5,CASSRGMRQPQHF,TGTGCCAGCAGTAGAGGTATGCGTCAGCCCCAGCATTTT
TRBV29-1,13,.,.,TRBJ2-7,CSVLTRTVYEQYF,TGCAGCGTTCTCACTAGGACAGTCTACGAGCAGTACTTC
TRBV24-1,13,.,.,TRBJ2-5,CATSAPGLETQYF,TGTGCCACCAGCGCGCCGGGATTGGAGACCCAGTACTTC
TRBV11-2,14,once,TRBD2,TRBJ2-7,CASCRGGLSYEQYF,TGTGCCAGCTGCCGGGGGGGCCTCTCCTACGAGCAGTACTTC
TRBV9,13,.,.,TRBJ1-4,CASRGGNNEKLFF,TGTGCCAGCAGGGGAGGAAACAATGAAAAACTGTTTTTT
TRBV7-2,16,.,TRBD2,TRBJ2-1,CASSPYSTSGYNEQFF,TGTGCCAGCAGCCCCTACTCGACTAGCGGATACAATGAGCAGTTCTTC
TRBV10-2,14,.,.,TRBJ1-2,CASSDQDSNYGYTF,TGCGCCAGCAGTGACCAGGACAGTAACTATGGCTACACCTTC
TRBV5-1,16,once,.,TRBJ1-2,CASSLATGSGHGGYTF,TGCGCCAGCAGCTTGGCCACAGGGTCAGGCCACGGTGGCTACACCTTC
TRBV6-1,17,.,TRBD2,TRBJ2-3,CASSGPGTSGRGDTQYF,TGTGCCAGCAGTGGCCCCGGGACTAGCGGGAGAGGGGATACGCAGTATTTT
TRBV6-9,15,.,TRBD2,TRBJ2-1,CASSLTSGRSDEQFF,TGTGCCAGCAGTTTGACTAGCGGGAGATCAGATGAGCAGTTCTTC
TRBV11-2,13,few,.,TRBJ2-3,CASSLDREDTQYF,TGTGCCAGCAGCTTAGATCGGGAAGATACGCAGTATTTT
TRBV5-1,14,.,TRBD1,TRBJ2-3,CASSWDRSTDTQYF,TGCGCCAGCAGCTGGGACAGATCCACAGATACGCAGTATTTT
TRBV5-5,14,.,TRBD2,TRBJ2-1,CASSPLAGLDEQFF,TGTGCCAGCAGCCCGCTAGCGGGATTGGATGAGCAGTTCTTC
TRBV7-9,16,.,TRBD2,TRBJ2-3,CASSSPGTSGTDTQYF,TGTGCCAGCAGCTCACCCGGGACTAGCGGCACAGATACGCAGTATTTT
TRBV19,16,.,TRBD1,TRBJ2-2,CAVSRDRGPGGGELFF,TGTGCCGTGTCCCGGGACAGGGGCCCCGGGGGCGGGGAGCTGTTTTTT
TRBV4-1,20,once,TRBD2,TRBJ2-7,CASSQLPGTSGRAFSYEQYF,TGCGCCAGCAGCCAACTTCCCGGGACTAGCGGGAGGGCTTTCTCCTACGAGCAGTACTTC
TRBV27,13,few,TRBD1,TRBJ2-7,CASCRPGQGYTYF,TGTGCCAGCTGTCGGCCGGGACAGGGTTATACGTACTTC
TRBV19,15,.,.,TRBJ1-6,CASSIDGEPNSPLHF,TGTGCCAGTAGTATTGACGGGGAACCCAACTCACCCCTCCACTTT
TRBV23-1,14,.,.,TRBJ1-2,CATTAGGVFDGYTF,TGCGCCACCACTGCTGGGGGGGTATTCGATGGCTACACCTTC
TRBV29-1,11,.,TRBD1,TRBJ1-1,CSVRGTGEAFF,TGCAGCGTTCGTGGGACAGGTGAAGCTTTCTTT
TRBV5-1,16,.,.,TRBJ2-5,CASSLHLTNQKETQYF,TGCGCCAGCAGCTTACACTTGACTAATCAAAAAGAGACCCAGTACTTC
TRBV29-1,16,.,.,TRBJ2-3,CSVAGASGTSTDTQYF,TGCAGCGTTGCGGGGGCTAGCGGAACTAGCACAGATACGCAGTATTTT